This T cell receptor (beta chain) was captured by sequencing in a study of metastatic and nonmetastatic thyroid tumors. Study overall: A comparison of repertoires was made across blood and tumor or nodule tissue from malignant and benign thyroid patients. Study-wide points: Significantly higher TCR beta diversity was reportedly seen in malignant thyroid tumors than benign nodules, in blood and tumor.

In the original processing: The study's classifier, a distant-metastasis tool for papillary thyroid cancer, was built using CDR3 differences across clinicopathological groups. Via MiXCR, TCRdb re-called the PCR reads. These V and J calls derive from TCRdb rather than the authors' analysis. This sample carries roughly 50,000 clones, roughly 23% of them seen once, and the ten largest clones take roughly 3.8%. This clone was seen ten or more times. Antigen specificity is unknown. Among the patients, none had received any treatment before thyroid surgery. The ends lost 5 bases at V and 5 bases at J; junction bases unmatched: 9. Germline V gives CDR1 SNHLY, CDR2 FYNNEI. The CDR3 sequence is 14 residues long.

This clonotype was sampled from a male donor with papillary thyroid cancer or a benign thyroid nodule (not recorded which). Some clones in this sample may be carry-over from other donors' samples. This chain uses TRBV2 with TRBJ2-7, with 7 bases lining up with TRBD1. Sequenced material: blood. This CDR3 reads CASSSGTVVDEQYF. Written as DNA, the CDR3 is TGTGCCAGCAGTTCCGGGACAGTAGTAGACGAGCAGTACTTC.